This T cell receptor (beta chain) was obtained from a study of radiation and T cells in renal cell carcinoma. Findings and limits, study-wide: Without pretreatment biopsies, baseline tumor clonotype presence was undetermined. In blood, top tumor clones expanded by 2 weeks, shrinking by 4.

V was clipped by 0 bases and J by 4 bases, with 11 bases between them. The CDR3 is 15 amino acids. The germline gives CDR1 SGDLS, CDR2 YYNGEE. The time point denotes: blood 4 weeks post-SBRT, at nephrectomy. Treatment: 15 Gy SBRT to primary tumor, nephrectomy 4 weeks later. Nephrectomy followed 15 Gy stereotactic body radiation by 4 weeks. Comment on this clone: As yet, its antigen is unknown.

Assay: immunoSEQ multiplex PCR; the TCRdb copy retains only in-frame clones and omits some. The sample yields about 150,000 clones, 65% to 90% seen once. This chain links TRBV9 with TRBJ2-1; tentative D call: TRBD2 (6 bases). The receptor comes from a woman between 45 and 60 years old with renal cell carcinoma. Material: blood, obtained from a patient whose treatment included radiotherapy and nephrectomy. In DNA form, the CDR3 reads TGTGCCAGCAGCGTAGATGGGGGGAGTTACAATGAGCAGTTCTTC. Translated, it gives CASSVDGGSYNEQFF.